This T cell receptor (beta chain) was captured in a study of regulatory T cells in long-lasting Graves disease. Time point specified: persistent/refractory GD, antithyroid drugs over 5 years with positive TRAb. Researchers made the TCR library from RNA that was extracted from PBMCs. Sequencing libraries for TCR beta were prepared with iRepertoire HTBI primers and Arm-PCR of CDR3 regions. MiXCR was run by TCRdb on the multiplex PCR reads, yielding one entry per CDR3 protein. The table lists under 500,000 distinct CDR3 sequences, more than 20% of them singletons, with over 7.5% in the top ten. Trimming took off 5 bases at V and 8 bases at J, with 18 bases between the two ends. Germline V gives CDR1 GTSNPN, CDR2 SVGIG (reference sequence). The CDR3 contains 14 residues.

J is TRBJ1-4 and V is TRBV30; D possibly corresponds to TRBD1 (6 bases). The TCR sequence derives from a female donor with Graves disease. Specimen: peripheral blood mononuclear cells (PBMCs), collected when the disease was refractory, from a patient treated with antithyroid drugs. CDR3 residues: CAWGRPPGDEKLFF. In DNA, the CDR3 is TGTGCCTGGGGAAGGCCCCCAGGGGACGAAAAACTGTTTTTT.